The sequence of this T cell receptor beta chain was determined in a study of T cell responses to AZD1222 COVID-19 vaccine. For the study at large: Analyses pooled second doses at about 4 or about 12 weeks.

Concerning this clone itself: Its antigen remains unknown.

Here immunoSEQ multiplex PCR was the method, and the copy in TCRdb shows in-frame clones only, minus some. This table has about 97,000 clones, more than 70% appearing once. Study observations and caveats: The sample set comprised mostly white British donors with more females, and clonal diversity was possibly underestimated. Only five or six individuals given AZD1222 were seropositive at baseline.

Germline CDR1 MNHEY, CDR2 SVGEGT. Trimming shortened V by 2 bases and J by 8 bases, and 22 bases separated the two germline ends. CDR3 length: 17 residues. Here the sequenced sample was peripheral blood, taken on day 0 of AZD1222 vaccination. The TCR originated in an adult in good health. The V and J genes are TRBV6-2 or TRBV6-3 and TRBJ2-1, with D tentatively TRBD2 (5 bases). CDR3: CASSYTGLYYTVDEQFF. The CDR3 DNA is TGTGCCAGCAGTTACACCGGACTGTACTACACGGTGGATGAGCAGTTCTTC.